The next 22 T cell receptor beta chains were all read from a single sample in a study of OX40 agonist ivuxolimab in advanced cancers. The method was immunoSEQ multiplex PCR; TCRdb's version includes in-frame clones alone and lacks a portion of them. The sample contains just under 85,000 clones, roughly 82% of which appear only once. The material was CD4+ or CD8+ T cells sorted from blood, obtained in a trial of the OX40 agonist ivuxolimab. The receptors here all came from an adult with an advanced solid tumor such as melanoma, head and neck, liver or kidney cancer.

V is TRBV11-2 and J is TRBJ1-2, with TRBD1 matching 8 bases. V gave up 3 bases and J gave up 8 bases; unmatched junction bases: 5. Germline V lookup: CDR1 SGHAT, CDR2 FQNNGV. CDR3 size: 13 residues. In DNA form, the CDR3 reads TGTGCCAGCAGCTTCTGGCAGGGGGCAGGCTACACCTTC. This encodes CASSFWQGAGYTF. The full variable domain, its missing parts supplied by reference TRBV11-2 and TRBJ1-2, is EAGVAQSPRYKIIEKRQSVAFWCNPISGHATLYWYQQILGQGPKLLIQFQNNGVVDDSQLPKDRFSAERLKGVDSTLKIQPAKLEDSAVYLCASSFWQGAGYTFGSGTRLTVV.

The rearrangement joins TRBV19 to TRBJ2-1; a possible D gene is TRBD1 (5 bases). This CDR3 region has 16 residues. Germline V lookup: CDR1 LNHDA, CDR2 SQIVND (reference sequence). Trimming removed 3 bases from V and 6 bases from J, with 18 bases in between. The CDR3 sequence is CASSMIRTTGFNEQFF. DNA of the CDR3: TGTGCCAGTAGTATGATTAGGACAACGGGTTTCAATGAGCAGTTCTTC.

This clone was observed a handful of times. This chain uses TRBV7-3 with TRBJ2-1, with 7 bases fitting TRBD2. CDR3 length: 13 amino acids. The V gene end was trimmed by 4 bases and the J gene end by 4 bases; junction bases not matched to a gene: 1. Germline CDR1 reads SGHTA; CDR2 reads FQGTGA. The CDR3 is CASSYGGYNEQFF. The DNA for the CDR3 is TGTGCCAGCAGCTACGGGGGGTACAATGAGCAGTTCTTC.

The V gene is TRBV18, the J gene TRBJ2-3; D is ambiguous. The V gene lost 3 bases and the J gene lost 2 bases, with 21 bases spanning the gap. Germline values: CDR1 KGHSH, CDR2 LQKENI. The CDR3 has 18 amino acids. CDR3 region: CASSPIIWSATDTDTQYF. DNA for the CDR3: TGTGCCAGCTCACCGATTATCTGGAGCGCTACAGACACAGATACGCAGTATTTT. The entire variable domain, with the rest obtained from reference TRBV18 and TRBJ2-3, is as follows: NAGVMQNPRHLVRRRGQEARLRCSPMKGHSHVYWYRQLPEEGLKFMVYLQKENIIDESGMPKERFSAEFPKEGPSILRIQQVVRGDSAAYFCASSPIIWSATDTDTQYFGPGTRLTVL.

The rearrangement uses TRBV19 and TRBJ2-7; no clear D gene. Germline CDR1 is LNHDA and CDR2 is SQIVND (reference sequence). Trimming took off 3 bases at V and 2 bases at J, with 14 bases between the two ends. The CDR3 has 15 amino acids. The CDR3 region has the DNA TGTGCCAGTAGTATTGGGCCCGGGTTGCCCTACGAGCAGTACTTC. Translated, it gives CASSIGPGLPYEQYF.

The chain combines TRBV6-5 with TRBJ1-5; no clear D. Trimming left V 2 bases short and J 9 bases short, with 17 bases between. Germline CDR1 and CDR2: MNHEY and SVGAGI. This CDR3 is 15 amino acids long. This CDR3 reads CASSYARTEGAPQHF. In DNA form, the CDR3 reads TGTGCCAGCAGTTACGCCCGGACTGAAGGCGCGCCCCAGCATTTT.

V and J are TRBV7-2 and TRBJ2-2; 7 nucleotides align to TRBD2. The germline V gene has CDR1 SGHTA and CDR2 FQGNSA. After removal of 1 base from V and 1 base from J, the junction contained 0 bases not matched to a gene. The CDR3 totals 15 residues. This CDR3 is CASSLGGGNTGELFF. The CDR3 nucleotides read TGTGCCAGCAGCTTAGGCGGGGGGAACACCGGGGAGCTGTTTTTT.

This clone occurred a few times. The chain uses TRBV13 and TRBJ1-4, with D tentatively TRBD1 (5 bases). The CDR3 extends over 14 amino acids. The V end lost 4 bases, the J end lost 6 bases, and 12 bases lay between the germline ends. Germline values: CDR1 PRHDT, CDR2 FYEKMQ (reference sequence). Here the CDR3 DNA reads TGTGCCAGCAGCTCCCGGGGGGTGCATGAAAAACTGTTTTTT. This gives the protein CASSSRGVHEKLFF.

In this sample, this clone turned up a few times. The rearrangement joins TRBV5-4 to TRBJ2-7, with D perhaps TRBD2 (6 bases). The CDR3 has 14 residues. Germline V gene data show CDR1 as SGHNT and CDR2 as YYREEE (reference sequence). V was shortened by 4 bases and J by 4 bases, with 15 bases between the two germline ends. CDR3 coding DNA: TGTGCCAGCAGCACACCGTCCCGGGGGTACGAGCAGTACTTC. This encodes CASSTPSRGYEQYF. Using reference TRBV5-4 and TRBJ2-7 for the parts outside the CDR3, the full variable domain is ETGVTQSPTHLIKTRGQQVTLRCSSQSGHNTVSWYQQALGQGPQFIFQYYREEENGRGNFPPRFSGLQFPNYSSELNVNALELDDSALYLCASSTPSRGYEQYFGPGTRLTVT.

The rearrangement uses TRBV4-1 and TRBJ2-5, with 12 bases matching TRBD2. With 0 bases clipped from V and 4 bases from J, the junction kept 9 bases outside the gene matches. There are 18 residues in the CDR3. The germline V gene has CDR1 MGHRA and CDR2 YSYEKL. The CDR3 coding sequence is TGCGCCAGCAGCCAAGATTGGTCTAGCGGGGGGGCCCGAGAGACCCAGTACTTC. Translated: CASSQDWSSGGARETQYF.

The chain uses TRBV28 and TRBJ2-2; 7 nucleotides align to TRBD1. Germline V gene data show CDR1 as MDHEN and CDR2 as SYDVKM. This CDR3 region has 15 residues. Trimming cost V 6 bases and J 5 bases; bases outside gene matches: 9. The CDR3 nucleotides read TGTGCCAGCAGCCCGACAGGGCGAGGTACCGGGGAGCTGTTTTTT. Translating gives CASSPTGRGTGELFF. Variable domain in full (rest from reference TRBV28 and TRBJ2-2): DVKVTQSSRYLVKRTGEKVFLECVQDMDHENMFWYRQDPGLGLRLIYFSYDVKMKEKGDIPEGYSVSREKKERFSLILESASTNQTSMYLCASSPTGRGTGELFFGEGSRLTVL.

The genes are TRBV19 and TRBJ2-2, with D maybe TRBD1 (6 bases). V was cut by 4 bases and J by 5 bases, with 11 bases left in between. Per germline, CDR1 LNHDA and CDR2 SQIVND (reference sequence). The CDR3 spans 14 residues. The CDR3 DNA follows: TGTGCCAGTAGTACCGGGACATCTACCGGGGAGCTGTTTTTT. This translates into CASSTGTSTGELFF.

The V call is TRBV4-3, the J call TRBJ2-3; D is possibly TRBD2 (7 bases). The V end lost 4 bases, the J end lost 0 bases, and 17 bases lay between the germline ends. The germline CDR1 and CDR2 sequences are LGHNA and YSLEER. The CDR3 runs 17 residues. CDR3 sequence reads: CASSLSRGALSTDTQYF. CDR3 nucleotide sequence: TGCGCCAGCAGCCTCAGCCGGGGGGCCTTGAGCACAGATACGCAGTATTTT.

The gene calls are TRBV5-1 and TRBJ1-2; TRBD1 might be the D (6 bases). V was trimmed by 0 bases and J by 8 bases, leaving 11 bases between them. Germline V lookup: CDR1 SGHRS, CDR2 YFSETQ. The CDR3 loop spans 13 amino acids. CDR3 DNA sequence: TGCGCCAGCAGCTTGGACAGGGTCGAGGGCTACACCTTC. This translates into CASSLDRVEGYTF.

CDR3: CASSQGVATEAFF. The DNA of the CDR3 is TGCGCCAGCAGCCAGGGGGTGGCCACTGAAGCTTTCTTT. The genes are TRBV4-1 and TRBJ1-1; a possible D gene is TRBD1 (5 bases). This CDR3 region has 13 residues. The germline CDR1 and CDR2 sequences are MGHRA and YSYEKL. V lost 3 bases, J lost 4 bases, and 9 bases lay in between.

The chain employs TRBV2 and TRBJ2-7; D gene unclear. Germline CDR1 SNHLY, CDR2 FYNNEI. The CDR3 consists of 13 residues. The chain's CDR3 is CASSARTSHEQYV. The CDR3 coding sequence is TGTGCCAGCAGTGCTAGGACCTCCCACGAGCAGTACGTC.

The chain carries TRBV7-9 and TRBJ1-1; 11 nucleotides match TRBD1. The CDR3 runs to 14 residues. Unmatched junction bases numbered 4, after V lost 5 bases and J lost 5 bases. Germline loops: CDR1 SEHNR, CDR2 FQNEAQ (reference sequence). CDR3 in amino acids: CASSARDRGTEAFF. The CDR3 nucleotides read TGTGCCAGCAGCGCCCGGGACAGGGGGACTGAAGCTTTCTTT.

This chain joins TRBV28 and TRBJ1-4, with D unresolved. The germline CDR1 and CDR2 sequences are MDHEN and SYDVKM. Trimming took off 3 bases at V and 0 bases at J, with 8 bases between the two ends. The CDR3 totals 15 residues. CDR3 loop: CASSLDRATNEKLFF. The CDR3 DNA is TGTGCCAGCAGTTTGGACCGTGCAACTAATGAAAAACTGTTTTTT.

V usage is TRBV28 and J usage is TRBJ1-2; D possibly corresponds to TRBD1 (6 bases). CDR1 MDHEN and CDR2 SYDVKM come from the germline V gene. The ends were cut back, 2 bases at V and 4 bases at J, with 17 bases in the middle. This CDR3 spans 16 amino acids. CDR3 in amino acids: CASSLNPPGATYGYTF. The CDR3 region has the DNA TGTGCCAGCAGTTTAAACCCCCCGGGGGCTACCTATGGCTACACCTTC.

The CDR3 reads CASSLPQGLGEQYF. Here the CDR3 DNA reads TGTGCCAGCAGTTTACCACAGGGGCTTGGCGAGCAGTACTTC. This chain connects TRBV28 to TRBJ2-7; 7 bases align to TRBD1. The CDR3 extends over 14 amino acids. Trimming at V came to 2 bases and at J to 6 bases, leaving 7 bases not matched to a gene. Germline lookup yields CDR1 MDHEN and CDR2 SYDVKM.

This clone was recorded a few times. The chain is built from TRBV19 and TRBJ1-2; TRBD1 might be the D (5 bases). CDR1 and CDR2 (germline): LNHDA, SQIVND (reference sequence). Deletions cut 9 bases from V and 1 base from J, with 18 bases between. The CDR3 sequence is 15 residues long. Here the CDR3 reads CASTISGVHNYGYTF. Written as DNA, the CDR3 is TGTGCCAGCACTATTTCGGGGGTTCATAACTATGGCTACACCTTC.

The gene calls are TRBV4-1 and TRBJ1-1, with D possibly TRBD1 on 6 matching bases. V was clipped by 3 bases and J by 3 bases, with 14 bases between them. CDR1 and CDR2 from the germline V gene are MGHRA and YSYEKL. This CDR3 comprises 15 residues. CDR3 nucleotides: TGCGCCAGCAGCCACCCAGGGGATCACCACACTGAAGCTTTCTTT. This codes for CASSHPGDHHTEAFF.